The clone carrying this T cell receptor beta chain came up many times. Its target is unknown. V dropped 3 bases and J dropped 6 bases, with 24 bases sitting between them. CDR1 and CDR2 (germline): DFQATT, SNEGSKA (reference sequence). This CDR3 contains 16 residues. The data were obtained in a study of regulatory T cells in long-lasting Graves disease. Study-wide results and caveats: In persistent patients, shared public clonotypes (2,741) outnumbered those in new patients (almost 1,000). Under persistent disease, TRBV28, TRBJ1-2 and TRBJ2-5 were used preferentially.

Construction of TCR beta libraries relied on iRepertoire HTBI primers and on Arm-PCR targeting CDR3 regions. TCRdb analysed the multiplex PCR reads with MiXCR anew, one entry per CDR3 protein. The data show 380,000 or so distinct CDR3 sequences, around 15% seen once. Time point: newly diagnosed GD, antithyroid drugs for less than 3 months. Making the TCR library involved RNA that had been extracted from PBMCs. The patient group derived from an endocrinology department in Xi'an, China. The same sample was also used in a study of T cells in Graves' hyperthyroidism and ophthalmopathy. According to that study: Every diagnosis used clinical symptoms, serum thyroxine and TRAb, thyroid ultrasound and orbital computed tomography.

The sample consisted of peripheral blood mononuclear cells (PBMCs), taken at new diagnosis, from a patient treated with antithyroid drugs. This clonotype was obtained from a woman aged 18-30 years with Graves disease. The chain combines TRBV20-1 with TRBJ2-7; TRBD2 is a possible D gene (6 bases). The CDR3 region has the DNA TGCAGTGCTAGTCGAATCGATGGGACTGTGGGGCGCGAGCAGTACTTC. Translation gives CSASRIDGTVGREQYF.